The 21 T cell receptor beta chains listed next were all sequenced from one sample in a study of OX40 agonist ivuxolimab in advanced cancers. Libraries were prepared by immunoSEQ multiplex PCR; TCRdb keeps only in-frame clonotypes and omits some of them. The sample consists of approximately 50,000 clones, over 70% of them appearing once. The sequenced sample was CD4+ or CD8+ T cells sorted from blood, obtained in a trial of the OX40 agonist ivuxolimab. The receptors originated from an adult with an advanced solid tumor such as melanoma, head and neck, liver or kidney cancer.

The count of this clone is one. This chain uses TRBV5-4 with TRBJ1-1, with D possibly being TRBD1 (5 bases). V lost 4 bases to trimming and J lost 5 bases, with 15 bases between them. Germline V lookup: CDR1 SGHNT, CDR2 YYREEE (reference sequence). The CDR3 is made up of 14 amino acids. The CDR3 nucleotides are TGTGCCAGCAGCAAACGGGGCGTGCAGACTGAAGCTTTCTTT. It yields the protein CASSKRGVQTEAFF. The entire variable domain, with the rest obtained from reference TRBV5-4 and TRBJ1-1, is as follows: ETGVTQSPTHLIKTRGQQVTLRCSSQSGHNTVSWYQQALGQGPQFIFQYYREEENGRGNFPPRFSGLQFPNYSSELNVNALELDDSALYLCASSKRGVQTEAFFGQGTRLTVV.

The rearrangement uses TRBV7-8 and TRBJ2-5; 7 positions agree with TRBD1. The J segment lost 1 base and the V segment lost 2 bases, leaving 7 bases of the junction unmatched. Per germline, CDR1 SGHVS and CDR2 FQNEAQ. This CDR3 comprises 16 residues. This chain's CDR3 is CASSLTRQGTQETQYF. DNA of the CDR3: TGTGCCAGCAGCTTAACCCGACAGGGAACCCAAGAGACCCAGTACTTC. The variable domain in full, with the rest retrieved from reference TRBV7-8 and TRBJ2-5, is GAGVSQSPRYKVAKRGQDVALRCDPISGHVSLFWYQQALGQGPEFLTYFQNEAQLDKSGLPSDRFFAERPEGSVSTLKIQRTQQEDSAVYLCASSLTRQGTQETQYFGPGTRLLVL.

The chain joins TRBV6-1 to TRBJ1-2; D ambiguous. V gave up 4 bases and J gave up 8 bases, with 11 bases separating them. Germline assignment: CDR1 MNHNS and CDR2 SASEGT. There are 12 residues in the CDR3. CDR3 loop: CASSGYLLGYTF. As DNA, the CDR3 is TGTGCCAGCAGTGGTTACCTACTAGGCTACACCTTC.

The chain uses TRBV5-3 and TRBJ2-3; D is unresolved. TRBV5-3 is an ORF, with its function uncertain. The CDR3 is 14 residues long. The V end was cut by 4 bases, the J end by 4 bases, with 13 bases between. CDR3 region: CARSPSEQADTQYF. CDR3 coding DNA: TGTGCCAGAAGCCCATCCGAGCAGGCAGATACGCAGTATTTT.

J is TRBJ2-2 and V is TRBV4-1, with 8 bases identical to TRBD1. The CDR3 contains 16 residues. Looked up from germline, CDR1 is MGHRA and CDR2 is YSYEKL. The trim removed 2 bases at V and 2 bases at J, leaving 4 bases unmatched. The CDR3 sequence is CASSQRTGINTGELFF. CDR3 in DNA: TGCGCCAGCAGCCAAAGGACAGGGATAAACACCGGGGAGCTGTTTTTT.

The rearrangement links TRBV28 to TRBJ2-2; possibly TRBD2 for D (6 bases). Deletions cut 10 bases from V and 7 bases from J, with 16 bases between. The CDR3 covers 13 residues. Germline CDR1 MDHEN, CDR2 SYDVKM. The CDR3 DNA sequence: TGTGCCACCGACCGCGGAGGGTTCGGGGAGCTGTTTTTT. This translates into CATDRGGFGELFF.

The V call is TRBV25-1, the J call TRBJ2-5, with 8 bases that match TRBD2. Germline CDR1 MGHDK, CDR2 SYGVNS. The CDR3 extends over 13 amino acids. Trimming cost V 8 bases and J 6 bases; bases outside gene matches: 8. CDR3 nucleotide sequence: TGTGCCAGCTCCGGGGGGGCCTCAAAGACCCAGTACTTC. It codes for CASSGGASKTQYF.

The rearrangement joins TRBV7-8 to TRBJ1-1, with 7 bases fitting TRBD1. Unmatched junction bases numbered 6, after V lost 1 base and J lost 4 bases. CDR3 size: 15 residues. The germline gives CDR1 SGHVS, CDR2 FQNEAQ. The CDR3 DNA sequence: TGTGCCAGCAGCTTAGAAGACAGGGTGAGCACTGAAGCTTTCTTT. This translates into CASSLEDRVSTEAFF.

The rearrangement joins TRBV18 to TRBJ1-3; D gene ambiguous. This CDR3 spans 16 amino acids. V was shortened by 0 bases and J by 4 bases, with 13 bases between the two germline ends. CDR1 KGHSH and CDR2 LQKENI come from the germline V gene. The CDR3, as DNA: TGTGCCAGCTCACCACCCGCTGAGGCCAGGGGAAACACCATATATTTT. Amino acids: CASSPPAEARGNTIYF.

The chain is built from TRBV27 and TRBJ2-5, with 14 bases fitting TRBD2. The DNA end is more similar to TRBJ2-7, so the J call may be wrong. CDR1 MNHEY and CDR2 SMNVEV come from the germline V gene (reference sequence). The CDR3 loop spans 16 amino acids. Here the CDR3 DNA reads TGTGCCAGCAGTCCCGGGACTAGCGGGAGACATCCCGAGCAGTACTTC. As protein: CASSPGTSGRHPEQYF.

The chain employs TRBV7-3 and TRBJ2-5, with 13 bases that match TRBD2. V lost 5 bases to trimming and J lost 4 bases; unmatched junction nucleotides: 7. Germline V CDR1 and CDR2: SGHTA, FQGTGA. This CDR3 is built from 16 residues. CDR3 nucleotide sequence: TGTGCCAGCAGCCCAACTAGCGGGGGGGCCGGAGAGACCCAGTACTTC. It translates to CASSPTSGGAGETQYF.

In its sample, this clone was seen a few times. The chain links TRBV2 to TRBJ1-2, with unresolved D. Germline values: CDR1 SNHLY, CDR2 FYNNEI. V was pared by 4 bases and J by 1 base, with 10 bases between. This CDR3 contains 14 residues. Here the CDR3 reads CASSVRTGNYGYTF. The CDR3 coding sequence is TGTGCCAGCAGTGTCAGAACGGGTAACTATGGCTACACCTTC.

The chain carries TRBV5-3 and TRBJ1-6; D not certain. TRBV5-3 is identified as an open reading frame with a role that is uncertain. This CDR3 spans 14 amino acids. The V end lost 1 base, the J end lost 5 bases, and 7 bases lay between the germline ends. The CDR3 loop reads CARSLNSHNSPLHF. The DNA of the CDR3 is TGTGCCAGAAGCTTGAACAGCCATAATTCACCCCTCCACTTT.

The gene calls are TRBV5-4 and TRBJ2-5; 12 nucleotides match TRBD2. CDR3 length equals 16 residues. Germline V gene sequence: CDR1 SGHNT, CDR2 YYREEE (reference sequence). The trim removed 2 bases at V and 5 bases at J, leaving 7 bases unmatched. CDR3 region: CASSFILAGGVETQYF. CDR3 DNA sequence: TGTGCCAGCAGCTTCATACTAGCGGGGGGAGTGGAGACCCAGTACTTC.

The V gene is TRBV28, the J gene TRBJ1-5; D uncertain. Looked up from germline, CDR1 is MDHEN and CDR2 is SYDVKM. Trimming stripped 2 bases from V and 2 bases from J, with 10 bases between. The CDR3 length is 15 residues. The CDR3 is CASSLGEHGNQPQHF. The CDR3 nucleotides are TGTGCCAGCAGTTTAGGGGAGCACGGCAATCAGCCCCAGCATTTT. The entire variable domain, with the rest obtained from reference TRBV28 and TRBJ1-5, is as follows: DVKVTQSSRYLVKRTGEKVFLECVQDMDHENMFWYRQDPGLGLRLIYFSYDVKMKEKGDIPEGYSVSREKKERFSLILESASTNQTSMYLCASSLGEHGNQPQHFGDGTRLSIL.

The J gene is TRBJ2-1, the V gene TRBV29-1; possible D gene TRBD1, 5 bases. Trimming left V 4 bases short and J 4 bases short, with 14 bases between. The CDR3 is 14 amino acids. Germline CDR1 SQVTM, CDR2 ANQGSEA. CDR3 DNA sequence: TGCAGCGTTGGGCAGGGCGACATTTACAATGAGCAGTTCTTC. The encoded protein is CSVGQGDIYNEQFF.

This chain links TRBV4-1 with TRBJ1-1; 10 bases align to TRBD1. V lost 4 bases to trimming and J lost 0 bases; unmatched junction nucleotides: 14. Germline V lookup: CDR1 MGHRA, CDR2 YSYEKL. The CDR3 is made up of 19 amino acids. The CDR3 coding sequence is TGCGCCAGCAGCCTCACCAGCCCGGACAGGGGGACCGTGAACACTGAAGCTTTCTTT. Encoded protein: CASSLTSPDRGTVNTEAFF.

The chain links TRBV19 to TRBJ1-2; D is possibly TRBD1 (6 bases). The ends were cut back, 4 bases at V and 0 bases at J, with 6 bases in the middle. Looked up from germline, CDR1 is LNHDA and CDR2 is SQIVND (reference sequence). The CDR3 covers 13 residues. In DNA, the CDR3 is TGTGCCAGTAGTAGGGACACTAACTATGGCTACACCTTC. Protein product: CASSRDTNYGYTF.

The rearrangement joins TRBV2 to TRBJ2-7; the match to TRBD1 covers 8 bases. CDR3 length: 13 amino acids. Trimming removed 6 bases from V and 3 bases from J; junction bases left unmatched: 4. The germline V gene has CDR1 SNHLY and CDR2 FYNNEI. In DNA, the CDR3 is TGTGCCAGCAGCCCGGACAGGGTCTACGAGCAGTACGTC. Its protein is CASSPDRVYEQYV.

This clone appeared a single time. The rearrangement uses TRBV6-1 and TRBJ2-7, with TRBD2 as a possible D gene (6 bases). V lost 10 bases and J lost 4, with 20 bases in between. Germline V gene sequence: CDR1 MNHNS, CDR2 SASEGT. This CDR3 region has 14 residues. CDR3 in DNA: TGTGCCATACGCCGCGGGACTGGGGATTACGAGCAGTACGTC. Translating gives CAIRRGTGDYEQYV.

This chain connects TRBV6-1 to TRBJ1-1; 7 positions match TRBD1. The CDR3 consists of 16 residues. Germline V gene sequence: CDR1 MNHNS, CDR2 SASEGT. The V gene end was trimmed by 2 bases and the J gene end by 0 bases; junction bases not matched to a gene: 6. The CDR3 bases are TGTGCCAGCAGTGAAACACTACAGGGGATGAACACTGAAGCTTTCTTT. This gives the protein CASSETLQGMNTEAFF.